These 10 T cell receptor beta chains were sequenced from one sample in a study of T cell repertoires in cytomegalovirus infection. TCRdb fed the reads into MiXCR, producing one record per CDR3 protein. The table has fewer than 550,000 distinct CDR3 sequences, roughly 31% seen once; the top ten hold roughly 13%. The specimen sequenced was PBMCs. These receptors all stem from a human donor in good health (CMV status not recorded). Some clones in this sample may be carry-over from other donors' samples.

The chain couples TRBV20-1 to TRBJ2-1; TRBD1 agrees at 8 bases. CDR1 and CDR2 (germline): DFQATT, SNEGSKA (reference sequence). The ends lost 5 bases at V and 7 bases at J; junction bases unmatched: 10. CDR3 size: 14 residues. CDR3 loop: CSAPPGTGKNEQFF. Written as DNA, the CDR3 is TGCAGTGCTCCACCCGGGACAGGTAAAAATGAGCAGTTCTTC.

This clonotype was seen many times. The genes are TRBV6-6 and TRBJ1-2; D unresolved. CDR3 size: 16 residues. Germline assignment: CDR1 MNHNY and CDR2 SVGAGI (reference sequence). The V gene lost 0 bases and the J gene lost 0 bases, with 11 bases spanning the gap. The CDR3 sequence: CASSYSSGQANYGYTF. In DNA form, the CDR3 reads TGTGCCAGCAGTTACTCGAGCGGGCAAGCTAACTATGGCTACACCTTC.

The V and J genes are TRBV18 and TRBJ1-5; the D gene is possibly TRBD1 (5 bases). CDR1 is KGHSH and CDR2 is LQKENI in the germline V gene. This CDR3 is built from 16 residues. Deletions cut 3 bases from V and 7 bases from J, with 19 bases between. CDR3 sequence: CASSPAGTQTGQPQHF. In DNA, the CDR3 is TGTGCCAGCTCACCCGCTGGGACTCAAACTGGCCAGCCCCAGCATTTT.

This clonotype was recorded many times. CDR3 sequence reads: CASSLHQGFVDQPQHF. The CDR3 bases are TGTGCCAGCAGCCTACATCAGGGGTTTGTTGATCAGCCCCAGCATTTT. V gene TRBV7-8 combines with J gene TRBJ1-5; a weak D match, TRBD1 (6 bases). Looked up from germline, CDR1 is SGHVS and CDR2 is FQNEAQ. The length of the CDR3 is 16 residues. Trimming removed 5 bases from V and 5 bases from J, with 19 bases in between.

This clonotype was counted a single time. The chain combines TRBV18 with TRBJ2-7; D ambiguous. Trimming pared 3 bases from V and 6 bases from J, leaving 12 bases between. The germline CDR1 and CDR2 sequences are KGHSH and LQKENI. The CDR3 covers 13 residues. CDR3 sequence (DNA): TGTGCCAGCTCACCGTGCCCTAAGTGCGAGCAGTACTTC. Its protein product is CASSPCPKCEQYF.

A few counts support this clonotype. The chain combines TRBV27 with TRBJ1-6, with D possibly being TRBD1 (5 bases). Per the germline V gene, CDR1 is MNHEY and CDR2 is SMNVEV (reference sequence). Trimming took off 1 base at V and 1 base at J, with 8 bases between the two ends. CDR3 size: 16 residues. CDR3 residues: CASSLYRGSYNSPLHF. CDR3 bases: TGTGCCAGCAGTTTATACCGGGGGTCCTATAATTCACCCCTCCACTTT.

A remark on this clonotype: At one end the junction does not follow the germline gene, possibly because of a read error. This rearrangement joins TRBV19 to TRBJ2-3, with 9 positions matching TRBD2. CDR1 and CDR2 from the germline V gene are LNHDA and SQIVND (reference sequence). The CDR3 has 16 amino acids. DNA of the CDR3: TGTGCCAGTAGTGTGTTAGCGGGGGCGATCACAGATACGCATTATTTT. It is translated as CASSVLAGAITDTHYF.

Only a few counts were recorded for this clonotype. This chain uses TRBV7-9 with TRBJ1-5; TRBD1 matches at 8 bases. The CDR3 totals 16 residues. The V and J ends lost 1 base and 7 bases, in that order; junction bases with no gene match: 9. Germline CDR1 and CDR2: SEHNR and FQNEAQ (reference sequence). DNA for the CDR3: TGTGCCAGCAGCTTAGACGGGCAGGGGGCGAGGCAGCCCCAGCATTTT. Translation gives CASSLDGQGARQPQHF.

About this clonotype: The DNA is left out, because the CDR3 cannot be placed on it with certainty; the CDR3 is given as TCRdb lists it. This CDR3 reads CASSSSLGQETQYF. This chain links TRBV6-5 with TRBJ2-5. Germline values: CDR1 MNHEY, CDR2 SVGAGI. The CDR3 is 14 amino acids long, termini counted.

V is TRBV10-3 and J is TRBJ2-4; 15 bases line up with TRBD2. The V and J ends lost 6 bases and 0 bases, in that order; junction bases with no gene match: 12. Looked up from germline, CDR1 is ENHRY and CDR2 is SYGVKD. This CDR3 is 20 amino acids long. CDR3 sequence: CAISSTGTSGGLLAKNIQYF. CDR3 nucleotides: TGTGCCATCAGCTCAACCGGGACTAGCGGGGGGCTCCTAGCCAAAAACATTCAGTACTTC.